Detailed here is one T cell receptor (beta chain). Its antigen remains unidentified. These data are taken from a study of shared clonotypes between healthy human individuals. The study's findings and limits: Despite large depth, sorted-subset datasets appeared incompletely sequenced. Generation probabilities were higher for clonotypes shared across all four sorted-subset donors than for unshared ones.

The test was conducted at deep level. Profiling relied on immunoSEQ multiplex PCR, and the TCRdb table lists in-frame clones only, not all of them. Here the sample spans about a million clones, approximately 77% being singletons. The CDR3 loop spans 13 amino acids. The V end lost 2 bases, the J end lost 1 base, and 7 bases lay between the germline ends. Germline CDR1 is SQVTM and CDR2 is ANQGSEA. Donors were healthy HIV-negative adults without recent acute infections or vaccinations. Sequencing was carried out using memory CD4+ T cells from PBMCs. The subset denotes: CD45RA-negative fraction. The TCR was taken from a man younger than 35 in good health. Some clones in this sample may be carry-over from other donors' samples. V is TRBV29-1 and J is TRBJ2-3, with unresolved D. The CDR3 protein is CSVEIPGTDTQYF. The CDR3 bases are TGCAGCGTTGAAATCCCTGGCACAGATACGCAGTATTTT.